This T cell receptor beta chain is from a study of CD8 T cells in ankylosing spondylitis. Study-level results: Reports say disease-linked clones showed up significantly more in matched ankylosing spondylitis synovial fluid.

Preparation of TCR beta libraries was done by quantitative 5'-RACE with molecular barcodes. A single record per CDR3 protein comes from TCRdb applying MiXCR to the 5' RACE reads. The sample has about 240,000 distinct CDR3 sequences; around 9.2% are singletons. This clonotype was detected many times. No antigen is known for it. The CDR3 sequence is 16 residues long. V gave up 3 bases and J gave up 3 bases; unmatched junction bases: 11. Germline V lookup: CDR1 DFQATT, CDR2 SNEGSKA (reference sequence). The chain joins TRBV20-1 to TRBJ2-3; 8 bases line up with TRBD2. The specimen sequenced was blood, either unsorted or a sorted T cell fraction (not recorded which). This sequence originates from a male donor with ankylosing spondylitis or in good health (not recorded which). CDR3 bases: TGCAGTGCTAGGAAAGCGGGGGCCCCACTAACAGATACGCAGTATTTT. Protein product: CSARKAGAPLTDTQYF.